The 6 T cell receptor beta chains presented below share a single source sample, sequenced in a study of blood T cell repertoires in COVID-19. The data were produced by immunoSEQ multiplex PCR, yet TCRdb's version contains in-frame clones alone and is incomplete. The sample comprises about 90,000 clones, about 80% of which are singletons, and about a tenth rests with the top ten. Source material: peripheral blood. These receptors all come from a woman aged 70 to 79 with acute or convalescent COVID-19.

This rearrangement joins TRBV20-1 to TRBJ2-2; a weak D match, TRBD1 (6 bases). Between the trimmed V and J ends, which lost 3 bases and 8 bases, there was a span of 7 bases. Germline CDR1 DFQATT, CDR2 SNEGSKA (reference sequence). The CDR3 contains 11 residues. CDR3 residues: CSARGAGELFF. Written as DNA, the CDR3 is TGCAGTGCTAGGGGGGCAGGGGAGCTGTTTTTT.

J is TRBJ1-2 and V is TRBV6-5, with D tentatively TRBD1 (5 bases). In germline, CDR1 is MNHEY, CDR2 SVGAGI. CDR3 length: 13 amino acids. The V and J ends lost 3 bases and 8 bases respectively, with 13 bases between them. CDR3 sequence reads: CASSYRGVQGYTF. CDR3 DNA: TGTGCCAGCAGTTATCGGGGGGTTCAGGGCTACACCTTC.

This clone was picked up one time. The J gene is TRBJ1-1, the V gene TRBV6-1; D gene ambiguous. The CDR3 runs 13 residues. CDR1 MNHNS and CDR2 SASEGT come from the germline V gene. V dropped 3 bases and J dropped 6 bases, with 11 bases sitting between them. The CDR3 protein is CASSDSVLAEAFF. Written as DNA, the CDR3 is TGTGCCAGCAGTGATTCAGTTCTAGCTGAAGCTTTCTTT.

The chain carries TRBV7-9 and TRBJ1-5, with 11 nucleotides matching TRBD1. Germline V lookup: CDR1 SEHNR, CDR2 FQNEAQ (reference sequence). The ends lost 5 bases at V and 4 bases at J; junction bases unmatched: 1. The CDR3 length is 14 residues. CDR3 region: CASSRDRGNQPQHF. The CDR3 DNA follows: TGTGCCAGCAGCCGGGACAGGGGGAATCAGCCCCAGCATTTT.

CDR3 coding DNA: TGTGCCAGCAGCTTCCGATCCGGACAGTACAATGAGCAGTTCTTC. Its protein is CASSFRSGQYNEQFF. The chain couples TRBV7-3 to TRBJ2-1, with D possibly being TRBD1 (6 bases). V was shortened by 3 bases and J by 4 bases, with 13 bases between the two germline ends. Germline lookup yields CDR1 SGHTA and CDR2 FQGTGA. This CDR3 has 15 amino acids.

V is TRBV18 and J is TRBJ2-1, with 13 positions matching TRBD2. Germline V lookup: CDR1 KGHSH, CDR2 LQKENI. Trimming took 3 bases from V and 6 from J; bases not matched to a gene: 2. This CDR3 spans 15 amino acids. DNA for the CDR3: TGTGCCAGCTCACCCTGGACTAGCGGGAGCAATGAGCAGTTCTTC. It specifies CASSPWTSGSNEQFF.